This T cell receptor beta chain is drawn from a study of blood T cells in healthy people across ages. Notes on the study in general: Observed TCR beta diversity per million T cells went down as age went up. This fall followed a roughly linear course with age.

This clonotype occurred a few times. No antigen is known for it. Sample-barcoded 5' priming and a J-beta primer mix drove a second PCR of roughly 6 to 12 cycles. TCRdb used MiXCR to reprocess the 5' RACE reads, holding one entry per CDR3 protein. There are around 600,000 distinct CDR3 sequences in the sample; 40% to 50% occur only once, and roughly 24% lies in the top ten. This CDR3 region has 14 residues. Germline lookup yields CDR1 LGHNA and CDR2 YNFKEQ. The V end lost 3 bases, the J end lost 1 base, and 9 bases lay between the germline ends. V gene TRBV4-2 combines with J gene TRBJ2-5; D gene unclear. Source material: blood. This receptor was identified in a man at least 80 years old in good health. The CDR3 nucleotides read TGTGCCAGCAGCCAGTCCGAAAGCCAAGAGACCCAGTACTTC. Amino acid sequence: CASSQSESQETQYF.